This T cell receptor beta chain was recorded in a study of cytomegalovirus exposure and HLA in healthy donors. Study-level background: The 110 or so validation repertoires used a platform that matched the one used for the 600 to 700 first-cohort repertoires, as a later analysis reported.

The donors were part of the 120-subject validation cohort, which stood apart from the approximately 670-subject first cohort. Sequencing used immunoSEQ multiplex PCR; TCRdb keeps in-frame clones, though not all of them. This table has roughly 260,000 clones, around 87% appearing once. The study, taken as a whole, reports: Cytomegalovirus-associated status was assigned to approximately 160 TCR beta chains.

As for this clone: Its antigen is not known.

Trimming shortened V by 3 bases and J by 2 bases, and 15 bases separated the two germline ends. Germline lookup yields CDR1 SNHLY and CDR2 FYNNEI. The CDR3 contains 16 residues. The sequence was obtained from a woman aged 18-30 years in good health and CMV-seronegative. Sequenced: PBMCs. The rearrangement uses TRBV2 and TRBJ2-3, with D perhaps matching TRBD2 (6 bases). The CDR3 nucleotides read TGTGCCAGCAGTGACGTTAGGGACTTAAACACAGATACGCAGTATTTT. Translation gives CASSDVRDLNTDTQYF.